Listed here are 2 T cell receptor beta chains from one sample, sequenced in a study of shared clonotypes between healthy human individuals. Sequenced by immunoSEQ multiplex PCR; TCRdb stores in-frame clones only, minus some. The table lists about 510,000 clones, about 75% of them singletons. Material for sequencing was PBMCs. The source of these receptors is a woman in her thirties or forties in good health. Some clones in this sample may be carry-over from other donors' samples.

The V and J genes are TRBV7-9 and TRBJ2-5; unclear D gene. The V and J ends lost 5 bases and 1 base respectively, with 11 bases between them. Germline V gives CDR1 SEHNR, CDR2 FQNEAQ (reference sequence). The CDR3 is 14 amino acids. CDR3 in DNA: TGTGCCAGCAGCCCACGGACCACCCAAGAGACCCAGTACTTC. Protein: CASSPRTTQETQYF.

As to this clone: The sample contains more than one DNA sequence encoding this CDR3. The DNA of the CDR3 is TGTGCCATCAGTGGCAGGACGAACACCGGGGAGCTGTTTTTT. Its protein is CAISGRTNTGELFF. The chain joins TRBV10-3 to TRBJ2-2; D gene uncertain. CDR1 and CDR2 (germline): ENHRY, SYGVKD. The V end lost 4 bases, the J end lost 0 bases, and 6 bases lay between the germline ends. The CDR3 totals 14 residues.